The subject of this entry is one T cell receptor beta chain. The source of the sample is a study of blood T cell repertoires in COVID-19. The CDR3 sequence is 11 residues long. Per germline, CDR1 KGHSH and CDR2 LQKENI. V lost 8 bases and J lost 6, with 10 bases in between. This study enrolled people aged roughly 18 to 89 from about two dozen US geographic areas. Participants had their cohort set by participant-reported clinical history. Source study methods: Cell counts per sample came from amplifying reference gene primers. TCRdb's copy holds only in-frame clones and misses some; the assay was immunoSEQ multiplex PCR. D and trimming come from the DNA, and the V and J calls and clone size come from that table. The sample has roughly 200,000 clones, 75% to 90% seen once; the top ten hold 5% to 8%.

The V gene is TRBV18, the J gene TRBJ1-2; D unresolved. Source material: PBMCs or T cells enriched from blood (not recorded which). The sequence came from a man aged 35 to 55 who had recovered from COVID-19. The CDR3 here is CASTGENGYTF. DNA for the CDR3: TGTGCCAGCACGGGAGAGAATGGCTACACCTTC.